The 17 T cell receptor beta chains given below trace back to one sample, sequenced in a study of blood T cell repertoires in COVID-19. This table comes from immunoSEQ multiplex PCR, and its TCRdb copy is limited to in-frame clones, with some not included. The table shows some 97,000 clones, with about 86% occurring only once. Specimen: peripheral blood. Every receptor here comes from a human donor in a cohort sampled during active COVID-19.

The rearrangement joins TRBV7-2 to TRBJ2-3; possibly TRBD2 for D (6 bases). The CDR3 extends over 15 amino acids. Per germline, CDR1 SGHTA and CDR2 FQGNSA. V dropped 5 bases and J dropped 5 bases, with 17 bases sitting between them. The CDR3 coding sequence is TGTGCCAGCAGCAAAGATGGAGGGGAGGTAGATACGCAGTATTTT. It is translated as CASSKDGGEVDTQYF.

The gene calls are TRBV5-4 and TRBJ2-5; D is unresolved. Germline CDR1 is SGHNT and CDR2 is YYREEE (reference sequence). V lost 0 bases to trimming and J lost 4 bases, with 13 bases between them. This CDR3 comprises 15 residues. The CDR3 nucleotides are TGTGCCAGCAGCTTGGCTGGGCAGCCTCGAGAGACCCAGTACTTC. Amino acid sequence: CASSLAGQPRETQYF.

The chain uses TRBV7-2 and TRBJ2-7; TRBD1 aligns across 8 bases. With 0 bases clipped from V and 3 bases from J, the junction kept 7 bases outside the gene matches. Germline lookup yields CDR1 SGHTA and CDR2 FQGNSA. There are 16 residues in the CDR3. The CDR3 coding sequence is TGTGCCAGCAGCTTAGCGCGGGACAGGTGGGTCTACGAGCAGTACTTC. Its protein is CASSLARDRWVYEQYF.

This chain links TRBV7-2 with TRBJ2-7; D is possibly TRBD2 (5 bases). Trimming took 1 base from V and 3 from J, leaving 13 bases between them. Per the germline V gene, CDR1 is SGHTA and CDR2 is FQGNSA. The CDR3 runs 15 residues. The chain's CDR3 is CASSLVTGFYYEQYF. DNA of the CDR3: TGTGCCAGCAGCTTAGTAACGGGATTTTACTACGAGCAGTACTTC.

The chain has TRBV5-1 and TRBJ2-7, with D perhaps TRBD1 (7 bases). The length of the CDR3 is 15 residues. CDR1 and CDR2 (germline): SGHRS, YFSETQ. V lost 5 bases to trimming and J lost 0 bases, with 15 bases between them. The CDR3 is CASSRQGGSSYEQYF. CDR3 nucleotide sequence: TGCGCCAGCAGTCGTCAGGGGGGTAGCTCCTACGAGCAGTACTTC. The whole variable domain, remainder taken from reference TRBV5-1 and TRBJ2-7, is KAGVTQTPRYLIKTRGQQVTLSCSPISGHRSVSWYQQTPGQGLQFLFEYFSETQRNKGNFPGRFSGRQFSNSRSEMNVSTLELGDSALYLCASSRQGGSSYEQYFGPGTRLTVT.

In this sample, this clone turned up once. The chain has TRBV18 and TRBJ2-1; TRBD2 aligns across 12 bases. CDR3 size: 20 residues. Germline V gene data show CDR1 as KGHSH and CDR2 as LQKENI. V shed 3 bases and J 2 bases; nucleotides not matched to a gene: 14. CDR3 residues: CASSPRLAGGPVGAYNEQFF. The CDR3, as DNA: TGTGCCAGCTCACCCCGGCTAGCGGGAGGGCCGGTGGGTGCCTACAATGAGCAGTTCTTC.

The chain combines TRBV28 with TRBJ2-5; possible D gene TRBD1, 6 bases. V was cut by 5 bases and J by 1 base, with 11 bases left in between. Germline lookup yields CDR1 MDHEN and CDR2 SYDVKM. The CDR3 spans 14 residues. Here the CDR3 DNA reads TGTGCCAGCAGTCCCCCGGACAGCCAAGAGACCCAGTACTTC. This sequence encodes CASSPPDSQETQYF. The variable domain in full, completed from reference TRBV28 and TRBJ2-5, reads DVKVTQSSRYLVKRTGEKVFLECVQDMDHENMFWYRQDPGLGLRLIYFSYDVKMKEKGDIPEGYSVSREKKERFSLILESASTNQTSMYLCASSPPDSQETQYFGPGTRLLVL.

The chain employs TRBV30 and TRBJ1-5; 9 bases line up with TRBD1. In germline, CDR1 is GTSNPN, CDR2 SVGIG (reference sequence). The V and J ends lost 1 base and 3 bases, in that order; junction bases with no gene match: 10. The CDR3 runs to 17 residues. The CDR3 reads CAWSDRGGQGANQPQHF. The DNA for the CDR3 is TGTGCCTGGAGTGACCGGGGGGGACAGGGCGCCAATCAGCCCCAGCATTTT.

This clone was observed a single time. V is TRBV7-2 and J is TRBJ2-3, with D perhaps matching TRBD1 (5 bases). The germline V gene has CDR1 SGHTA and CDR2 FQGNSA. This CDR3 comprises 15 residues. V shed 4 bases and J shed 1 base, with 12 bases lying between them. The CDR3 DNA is TGTGCCAGCAGCTCAAGGGGATCAGGCACAGATACGCAGTATTTT. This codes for CASSSRGSGTDTQYF.

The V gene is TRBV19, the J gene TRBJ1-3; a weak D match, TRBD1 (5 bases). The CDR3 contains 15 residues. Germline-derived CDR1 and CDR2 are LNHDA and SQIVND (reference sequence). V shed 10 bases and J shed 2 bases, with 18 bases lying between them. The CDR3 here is CATSPQGSAGNTIYF. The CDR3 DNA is TGTGCCACCTCGCCGCAGGGCTCGGCTGGAAACACCATATATTTT.

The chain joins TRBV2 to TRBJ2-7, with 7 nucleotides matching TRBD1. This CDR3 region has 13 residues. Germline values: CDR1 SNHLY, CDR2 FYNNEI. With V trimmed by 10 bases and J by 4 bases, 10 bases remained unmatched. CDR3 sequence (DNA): TGTGCCACCAGACAACAGGGGACATACGAGCAGTACTTC. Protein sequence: CATRQQGTYEQYF. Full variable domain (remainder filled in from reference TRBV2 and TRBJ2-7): EPEVTQTPSHQVTQMGQEVILRCVPISNHLYFYWYRQILGQKVEFLVSFYNNEISEKSEIFDDQFSVERPDGSNFTLKIRSTKLEDSAMYFCATRQQGTYEQYFGPGTRLTVT.

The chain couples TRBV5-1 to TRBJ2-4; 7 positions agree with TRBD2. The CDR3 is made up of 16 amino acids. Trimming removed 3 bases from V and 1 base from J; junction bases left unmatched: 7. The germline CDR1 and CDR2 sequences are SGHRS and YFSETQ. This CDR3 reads CASSSPSGVAKNIQYF. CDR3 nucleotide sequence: TGCGCCAGCAGCTCCCCTAGCGGCGTTGCCAAAAACATTCAGTACTTC.

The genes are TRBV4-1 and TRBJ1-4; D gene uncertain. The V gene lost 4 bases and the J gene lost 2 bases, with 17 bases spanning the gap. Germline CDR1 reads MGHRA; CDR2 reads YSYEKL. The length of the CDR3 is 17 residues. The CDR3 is CASSPTRVVATNEKLFF. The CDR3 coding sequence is TGCGCCAGCAGCCCCACACGTGTTGTGGCTACTAATGAAAAACTGTTTTTT.

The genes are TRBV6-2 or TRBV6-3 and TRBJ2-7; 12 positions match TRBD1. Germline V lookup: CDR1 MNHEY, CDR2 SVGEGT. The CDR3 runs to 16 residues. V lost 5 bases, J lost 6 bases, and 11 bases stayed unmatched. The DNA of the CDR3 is TGTGCCAGCAGTCCAACCTCGGGACAGGGGGCGGTCGAGCAGTACTTC. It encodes CASSPTSGQGAVEQYF.

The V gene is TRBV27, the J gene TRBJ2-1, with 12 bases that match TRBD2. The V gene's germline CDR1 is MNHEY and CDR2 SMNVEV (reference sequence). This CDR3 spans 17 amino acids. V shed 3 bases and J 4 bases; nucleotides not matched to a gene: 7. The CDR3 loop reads CASSFETSGSRYNEQFF. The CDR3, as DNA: TGTGCCAGCAGTTTTGAGACTAGCGGGAGCAGGTACAATGAGCAGTTCTTC.

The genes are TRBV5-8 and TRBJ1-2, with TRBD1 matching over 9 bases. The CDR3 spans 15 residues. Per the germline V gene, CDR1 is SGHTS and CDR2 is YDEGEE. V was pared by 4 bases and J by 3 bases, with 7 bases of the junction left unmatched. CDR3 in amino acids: CASSQLGQGHYGYTF. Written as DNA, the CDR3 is TGTGCCAGCAGCCAACTCGGACAGGGGCACTATGGCTACACCTTC.

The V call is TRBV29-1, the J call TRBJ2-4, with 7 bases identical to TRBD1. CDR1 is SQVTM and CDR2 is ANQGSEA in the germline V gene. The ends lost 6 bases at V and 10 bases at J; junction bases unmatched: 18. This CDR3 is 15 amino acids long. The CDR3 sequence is CSVSGTEGVRRIQYF. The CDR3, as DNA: TGCAGCGTCTCCGGGACAGAGGGGGTTCGGAGGATTCAGTACTTC.